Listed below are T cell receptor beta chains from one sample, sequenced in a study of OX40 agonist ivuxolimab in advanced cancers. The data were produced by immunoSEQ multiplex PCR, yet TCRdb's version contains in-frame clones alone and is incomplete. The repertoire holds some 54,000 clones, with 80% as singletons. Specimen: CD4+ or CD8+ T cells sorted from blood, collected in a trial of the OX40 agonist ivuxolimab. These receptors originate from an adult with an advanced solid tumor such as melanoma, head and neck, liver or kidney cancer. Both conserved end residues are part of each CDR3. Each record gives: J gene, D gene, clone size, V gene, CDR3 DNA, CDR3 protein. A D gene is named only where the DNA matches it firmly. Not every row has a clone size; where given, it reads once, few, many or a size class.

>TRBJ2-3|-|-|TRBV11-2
TGTGCCAGCAGCGATGTCCGGACTCGCAGCACAGATACGCAGTATTTT
CASSDVRTRSTDTQYF
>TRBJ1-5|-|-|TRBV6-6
TGTGCCAGCACTAACGTGGGGGGCGGCCAGCCCCAGCATTTT
CASTNVGGGQPQHF
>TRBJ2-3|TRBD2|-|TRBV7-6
TGTGCCAGCAGCCCAAAGTCTAGCGGGAGGGGAACAGATACGCAGTATTTT
CASSPKSSGRGTDTQYF
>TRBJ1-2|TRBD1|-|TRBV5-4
TGTGCCAGCTCCGCGAACAGGGGGCTCTATGGCTACACCTTC
CASSANRGLYGYTF
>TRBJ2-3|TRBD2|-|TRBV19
TGTGCCAGTAGTATATCATGGGGACTAGGCACAGATACGCAGTATTTT
CASSISWGLGTDTQYF
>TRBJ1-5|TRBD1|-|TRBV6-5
TGTGCCAGCAGTCCGGGACAGGGAAGCCAGCCCCAGCATTTT
CASSPGQGSQPQHF
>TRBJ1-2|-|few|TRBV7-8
TGTGCCAGCAGCTTAGGTGGATTCTATGGCTACACCTTC
CASSLGGFYGYTF
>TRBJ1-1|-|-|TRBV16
TGTGCCAGCAGCCAATCGACAAGGCTGGGCACTGAAGCTTTCTTT
CASSQSTRLGTEAFF
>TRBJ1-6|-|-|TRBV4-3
TGCGCCAGCAGCCAAGGTGCCGGCATAGGGAATTCACCCCTCCACTTT
CASSQGAGIGNSPLHF
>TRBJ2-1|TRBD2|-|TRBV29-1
TGCAGCGGCGGGACTAGCGGGGGCTATGAGCAGTTCTTC
CSGGTSGGYEQFF
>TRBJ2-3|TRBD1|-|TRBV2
TGTGCCAGCAGTGAAGGGACAGGGTTTAGCACAGATACGCAGTATTTT
CASSEGTGFSTDTQYF
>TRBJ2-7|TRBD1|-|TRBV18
TGTGCCAGCTCAAGTGGACAGGGGCCAGGGCAGTACTTC
CASSSGQGPGQYF
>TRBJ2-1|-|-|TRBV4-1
TGCGCCAGCAGCCAACTCTACAATGAGCAGTTCTTC
CASSQLYNEQFF
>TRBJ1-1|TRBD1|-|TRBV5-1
TGCGCCAGCAGCTTTCTGCCGACAGGGGACGACACTGAAGCTTTCTTT
CASSFLPTGDDTEAFF
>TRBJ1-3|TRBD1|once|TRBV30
TGTGCCTGGAACCTCGGGACAGGGAGGAACACCATATATTTT
CAWNLGTGRNTIYF
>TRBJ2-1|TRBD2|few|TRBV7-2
TGTGCCAGCAGCTTACTAGCGGGAAATGAGCAGTTCTTC
CASSLLAGNEQFF
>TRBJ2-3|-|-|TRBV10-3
TGTGCCATCGGAAGTCGCACAGATACGCAGTATTTT
CAIGSRTDTQYF
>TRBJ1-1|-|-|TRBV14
TGTGCCAGCAGCCAGTTGGGGATTGGGATGAACACTGAAGCTTTCTTT
CASSQLGIGMNTEAFF
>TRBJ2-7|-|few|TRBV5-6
TGTGCCAGCAGCCTGGAAGGGGCTTTATACGAGCAGTACTTC
CASSLEGALYEQYF
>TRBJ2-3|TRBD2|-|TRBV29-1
TGCAGCGTTGGAGGACTAGCGGGACTAACAGATACGCAGTATTTT
CSVGGLAGLTDTQYF
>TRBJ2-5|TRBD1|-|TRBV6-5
TGTGCCAGCAAGGGACAGCCCCGGGAGACCCAGTACTTC
CASKGQPRETQYF
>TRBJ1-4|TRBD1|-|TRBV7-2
TGTGCCAGCAGCTTGGGACAGGGGGAAAAACTGTTTTTT
CASSLGQGEKLFF
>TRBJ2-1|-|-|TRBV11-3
TGTGCCAGCAGCTTATCAGCGGAGACTGAGCAGTTCTTC
CASSLSAETEQFF
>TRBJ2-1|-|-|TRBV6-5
TGTGCCAGCAGTTACGACGCGGGCTCCTACAATGAGCAGTTCTTC
CASSYDAGSYNEQFF
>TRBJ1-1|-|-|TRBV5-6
TGTGCCAGCATCCGAATGTGGGTAGCGAACACTGAAGCTTTCTTT
CASIRMWVANTEAFF
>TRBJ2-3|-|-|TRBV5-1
TGCGCCAGCAGCTTAGGGTTGCAGACAGATACGCAGTATTTT
CASSLGLQTDTQYF
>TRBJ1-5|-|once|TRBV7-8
TGTGCCAGCAGCTTGAAGTGGGGGGCTAGTCAGCCCCAGCATTTT
CASSLKWGASQPQHF
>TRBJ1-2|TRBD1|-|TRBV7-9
TGTGCCAGCAGCCTAGGGGGACAGTACTATGGCTACACCTTC
CASSLGGQYYGYTF
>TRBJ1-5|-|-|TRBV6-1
TGTGCCAGCAGTCAACAGGGTCTTAGCAATCAGCCCCAGCATTTT
CASSQQGLSNQPQHF
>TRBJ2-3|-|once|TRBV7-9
TGTGCCAGCAGCTTTTCCCATCTCACAGATACGCAGTATTTT
CASSFSHLTDTQYF
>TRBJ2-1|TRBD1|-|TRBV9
TGTGCCAGCAGCGTAGTCCCACTCCGGGACAGGGCCAATGAGCAGTTCTTC
CASSVVPLRDRANEQFF
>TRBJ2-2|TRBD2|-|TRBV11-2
TGTGCCAGCAGCAAGCGGGGAGCCGGGGAGCTGTTTTTT
CASSKRGAGELFF
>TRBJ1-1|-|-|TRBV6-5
TGTGCCAGCAGTTACTCGATGGGGGTTGAAGCTTTCTTT
CASSYSMGVEAFF
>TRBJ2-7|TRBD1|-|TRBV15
TGTGCCACCCAGACAGGGGCCTACGAGCAGTACTTC
CATQTGAYEQYF
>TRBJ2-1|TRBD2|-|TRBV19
TGTGCCAGTAGTCCTCGGACTAGCGGGGCTTCGTACAATGAGCAGTTCTTC
CASSPRTSGASYNEQFF
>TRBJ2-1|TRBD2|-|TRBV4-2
TGTGCCAGCAGCCGCCAAGCGGGGAACTACAATGAGCAGTTCTTC
CASSRQAGNYNEQFF
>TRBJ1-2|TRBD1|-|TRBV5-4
TGTGCCAGCAGCAATCAGGGGGCGCCCGGCTACACCTTC
CASSNQGAPGYTF
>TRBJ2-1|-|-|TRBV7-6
TGTGCCAGCAGCTCCGGACAGTTCAATGAGCAGTTCTTC
CASSSGQFNEQFF
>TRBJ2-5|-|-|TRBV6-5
TGTGCCAGCAGCCCACAGGGAGAAGAGACCCAGTACTTC
CASSPQGEETQYF
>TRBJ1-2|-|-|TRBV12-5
TGTGCTAGTGGTTTGGTACGGGGCGTTGGCTACACCTTC
CASGLVRGVGYTF
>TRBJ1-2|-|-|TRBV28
TGTGCCAGCAGCCTTGGAGGCTATGGCTACACCTTC
CASSLGGYGYTF
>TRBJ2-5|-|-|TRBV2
TGTGCCACCCTTTTCAATGGGAAAGGCCAAGAGACCCAGTACTTC
CATLFNGKGQETQYF
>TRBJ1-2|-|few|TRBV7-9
TGTGCCAGCGCAAAGTCTAAGGGTGGCTACACCTTC
CASAKSKGGYTF
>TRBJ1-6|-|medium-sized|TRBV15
TGTGCCACCAGCAGACGCCGCCAGGGGAATTCACCCCTCCACTTT
CATSRRRQGNSPLHF
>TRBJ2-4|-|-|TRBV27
TGTGCCAGCAGTAGCCCAGGCCCCGGCATTCAGTACTTC
CASSSPGPGIQYF
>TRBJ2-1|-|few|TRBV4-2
TGTGCCAGCAGCCTAAAGCCCGATATTCAGGGTGAGCAGTTCTTC
CASSLKPDIQGEQFF
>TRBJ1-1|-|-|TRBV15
TGTGCCACCAGCGGATTCGGCCTTGGGAACACTGAAGCTTTCTTT
CATSGFGLGNTEAFF
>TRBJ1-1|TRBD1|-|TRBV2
TGTGCCAGCAGGCCCCAGGGGGCCTACACTGAAGCTTTCTTT
CASRPQGAYTEAFF
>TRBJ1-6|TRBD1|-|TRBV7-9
TGTGCCAGCAGCTCCCAGGGGGCGCGAAATTCACCCCTCCACTTT
CASSSQGARNSPLHF
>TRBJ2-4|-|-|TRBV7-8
TGTGCCAGCAGCTTAGTTCCTTACCACCAGGGAGCCAAAAACATTCAGTACTTC
CASSLVPYHQGAKNIQYF
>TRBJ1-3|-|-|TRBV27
TGTGCCAGCAGTTTACCTCAGGGACTCGGAAACACCATATATTTT
CASSLPQGLGNTIYF